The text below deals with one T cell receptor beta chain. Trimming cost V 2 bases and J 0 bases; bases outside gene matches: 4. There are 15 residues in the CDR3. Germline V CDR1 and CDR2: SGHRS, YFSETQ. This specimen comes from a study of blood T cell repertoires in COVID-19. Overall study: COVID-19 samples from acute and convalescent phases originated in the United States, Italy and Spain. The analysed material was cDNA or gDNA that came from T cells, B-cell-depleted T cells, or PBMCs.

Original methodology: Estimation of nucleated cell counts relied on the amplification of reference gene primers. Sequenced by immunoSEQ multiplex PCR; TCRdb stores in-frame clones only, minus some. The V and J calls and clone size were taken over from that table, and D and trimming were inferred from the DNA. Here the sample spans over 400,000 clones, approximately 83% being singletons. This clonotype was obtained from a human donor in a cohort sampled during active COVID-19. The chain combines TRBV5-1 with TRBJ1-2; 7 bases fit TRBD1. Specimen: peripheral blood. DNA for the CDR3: TGCGCCAGCAGCTTCCGACAGGGAGCTAACTATGGCTACACCTTC. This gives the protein CASSFRQGANYGYTF.